This T cell receptor beta chain was documented in a study of cytomegalovirus exposure and HLA in healthy donors. Findings and limits, study-wide: Later analysis placed DRB1 highest and HLA-C lowest in TCR association rates, which differed by HLA locus. It emerged from a later analysis that several of the most significant clusters appeared to be linked to common viral pathogens.

Amplification used 60 Vbeta primers and 13 Jbeta primers. Data came from immunoSEQ multiplex PCR; TCRdb stores just in-frame clones and leaves some out. Here the sample spans almost 200,000 clones, around 78% being singletons. The J segment lost 11 bases and the V segment lost 5 bases, leaving 8 bases of the junction unmatched. CDR1 and CDR2 (germline): MDHEN, SYDVKM. This CDR3 is 14 amino acids long. A word on this clone: What it binds is unknown.

The chain uses TRBV28 and TRBJ2-7; 14 positions match TRBD2. This receptor was identified in a man in his thirties or forties in good health and CMV-seronegative. The sample comprised PBMCs. The CDR3: CASSTGLAGGPKYF. The DNA for the CDR3 is TGTGCCAGCAGTACCGGACTAGCGGGAGGCCCGAAGTACTTC.